The next 30 T cell receptor beta chains were all read from a single sample in a study of Graves' ophthalmopathy and Graves' hyperthyroidism. Amplification from RNA transcripts yielded the TCR beta CDR3 regions. The first round was an RT-PCR with HTBI primers, and the second round was a multiplex PCR. One entry per CDR3 protein, called by TCRdb with MiXCR from the multiplex PCR reads. Of 650,000 to 900,000 distinct CDR3 sequences in the sample, 35% to 50% were seen once. Input material: peripheral blood. The receptor set was obtained from an adult man with Graves' ophthalmopathy.

The chain employs TRBV20-1 and TRBJ2-7; 7 bases fit TRBD1. J was trimmed by 0 bases and V by 5 bases; bases with no gene match: 4. Germline assignment: CDR1 DFQATT and CDR2 SNEGSKA (reference sequence). The CDR3 runs 13 residues. CDR3 nucleotide sequence: TGCAGTGCTGTCCACAGGGGCTCCTACGAGCAGTACTTC. Translating it yields CSAVHRGSYEQYF.

The chain carries TRBV15 and TRBJ1-6; D gene ambiguous. The V gene's germline CDR1 is LNHNV and CDR2 YYDKDF (reference sequence). The CDR3 sequence is 14 residues long. V lost 5 bases and J lost 7, with 12 bases in between. The CDR3 region has the DNA TGTGCCACCAGCGCACGGACGGGGAATTCACCCCTCCACTTT. It specifies CATSARTGNSPLHF.

V is TRBV24-1 and J is TRBJ1-5, with 9 bases lining up with TRBD1. The V segment lost 7 bases and the J segment 4 bases; nucleotides outside the gene matches: 7. Germline CDR1 is KGHDR and CDR2 is SFDVKD. This CDR3 has 15 amino acids. DNA for the CDR3: TGTGCCACCAGCAGCCAAGGACAGGGGAATCAGCCCCAGCATTTT. Translation: CATSSQGQGNQPQHF.

The genes are TRBV12-3 or TRBV12-4 and TRBJ2-7, with 9 positions matching TRBD1. The CDR3 is 15 residues long. V was clipped by 6 bases and J by 1 base; unmatched bases: 7. CDR3 sequence: CASRPTGTGSYEQYF. DNA of the CDR3: TGTGCCAGCAGACCTACCGGGACAGGGTCCTACGAGCAGTACTTC.

This clonotype has a handful of counts. The chain links TRBV20-1 to TRBJ2-7; possibly TRBD2 for D (5 bases). The CDR3 spans 14 residues. Germline values: CDR1 DFQATT, CDR2 SNEGSKA (reference sequence). Trimming shortened V by 3 bases and J by 0 bases, and 12 bases separated the two germline ends. CDR3 region: CSASRGPGSYEQYF. The CDR3 DNA reads as TGCAGTGCTAGTCGGGGTCCCGGCTCCTACGAGCAGTACTTC.

The chain combines TRBV25-1 with TRBJ2-5, with D tentatively TRBD2 (6 bases). Germline CDR1 MGHDK, CDR2 SYGVNS. This CDR3 contains 15 residues. V shed 5 bases and J shed 2 bases, with 15 bases lying between them. CDR3 in amino acids: CASSSTAAGQETQYF. The CDR3 DNA follows: TGTGCCAGCAGTTCCACTGCTGCGGGGCAAGAGACCCAGTACTTC.

The sample holds many counts of this clonotype. One end of the junction varies from germline; a read error may be responsible. The chain uses TRBV7-9 and TRBJ2-5, with 14 bases fitting TRBD2. Germline V gene data show CDR1 as SEHNR and CDR2 as FQNEAQ (reference sequence). The CDR3 runs to 16 residues. This CDR3 reads CASSQGTSGSRETQYF. Written as DNA, the CDR3 is TGCGCCAGCAGCCAGGGGACTAGCGGGAGTCGGGAGACCCAGTACTTC.

The chain combines TRBV11-1 with TRBJ2-7; 7 bases line up with TRBD1. From germline, CDR1 is SGHAT and CDR2 FQDESV (reference sequence). CDR3 length equals 14 residues. Trimming cost V 5 bases and J 5 bases; bases outside gene matches: 9. CDR3 sequence reads: CASSQDDRAHEQYF. CDR3 coding DNA: TGTGCCAGCAGCCAAGATGACAGGGCCCACGAGCAGTACTTC.

The table lists this clonotype with many counts. The J gene is TRBJ2-7, the V gene TRBV7-8; TRBD2 aligns across 12 bases. Germline V CDR1 and CDR2: SGHVS, FQNEAQ. V trimming: 4 bases; J trimming: 3 bases; junction bases outside the gene matches: 7. The CDR3 runs to 16 residues. The CDR3 DNA reads as TGTGCCAGCAGCTCTCACCGACTAGCGGGAGACTACGAGCAGTACTTC. It translates to CASSSHRLAGDYEQYF. The full variable domain, rest sourced from reference TRBV7-8 and TRBJ2-7, is GAGVSQSPRYKVAKRGQDVALRCDPISGHVSLFWYQQALGQGPEFLTYFQNEAQLDKSGLPSDRFFAERPEGSVSTLKIQRTQQEDSAVYLCASSSHRLAGDYEQYFGPGTRLTVT.

This clonotype was counted only a few times. The chain joins TRBV9 to TRBJ2-7, with D perhaps matching TRBD2 (6 bases). V was clipped by 4 bases and J by 7 bases, with 18 bases between them. The CDR3 has 14 residues. Germline assignment: CDR1 SGDLS and CDR2 YYNGEE. For the CDR3, the DNA is TGTGCCAGCAGCCCGGGGGAGATCGGCGGGGAGCAGTACTTC. It yields the protein CASSPGEIGGEQYF.

In its sample, this clonotype was seen many times. V gene TRBV10-3 combines with J gene TRBJ1-2, with D possibly matching TRBD1 (5 bases). The CDR3 sequence is 14 residues long. Germline values: CDR1 ENHRY, CDR2 SYGVKD. V was clipped by 7 bases and J by 2 bases, with 14 bases between them. For the CDR3, the DNA is TGTGCCATCAAGGGGACGACAGACAACTATGGCTACACCTTC. Residues: CAIKGTTDNYGYTF.

The chain is built from TRBV25-1 and TRBJ2-2, with D hard to call. Germline V gene lookup returns CDR1 MGHDK and CDR2 SYGVNS. V gave up 6 bases and J gave up 6 bases, with 14 bases separating them. The CDR3 is 14 amino acids. The CDR3 region has the DNA TGTGCCAGCAGCTTGGAAGGCGCGGCCGGGGAGCTGTTTTTT. Translated: CASSLEGAAGELFF.

In its sample, this clonotype was seen many times. A read error may produce the germline difference seen at one junction end. The chain uses TRBV12-3 or TRBV12-4 and TRBJ1-2; 7 positions agree with TRBD1. There are 13 residues in the CDR3. DNA of the CDR3: TGTGCCAGCAGTCCAGACTTGGACAGGCACCTTATCTTC. Translation gives CASSPDLDRHLIF.

This clonotype appeared a few times. The V call is TRBV29-1, the J call TRBJ2-2, with D possibly matching TRBD1 (5 bases). The CDR3 is made up of 14 amino acids. Between the trimmed V and J ends, which lost 3 bases and 2 bases, there was a span of 10 bases. In germline, CDR1 is SQVTM, CDR2 ANQGSEA. The CDR3 region is CSVEGRVNTGELFF. CDR3 DNA: TGCAGCGTTGAGGGCAGGGTAAACACCGGGGAGCTGTTTTTT.

This clonotype was seen a single time. This sequence joins TRBV29-1 and TRBJ2-7; D gene uncertain. Germline V gene lookup returns CDR1 SQVTM and CDR2 ANQGSEA. The length of the CDR3 is 14 residues. V was clipped by 3 bases and J by 4 bases, with 16 bases between them. Here the CDR3 reads CSVEVVDGHYEQYF. In DNA form, the CDR3 reads TGCAGCGTTGAGGTCGTGGACGGGCATTACGAGCAGTACTTC.

This clonotype was counted at least ten times. This chain links TRBV24-1 with TRBJ2-5; TRBD2 might be the D (6 bases). The CDR3 is 13 amino acids. The germline CDR1 and CDR2 sequences are KGHDR and SFDVKD. The V and J ends lost 3 bases and 10 bases respectively, with 14 bases between them. DNA of the CDR3: TGTGCCACCAGTGATCACCCCGGAGGGATCCAGTACTTC. It encodes CATSDHPGGIQYF.

The CDR3 DNA sequence: TGTGCCAGCAGTTTACCGGGACAGGGAGATAATTCACCCCTCCACTTT. It encodes CASSLPGQGDNSPLHF. The gene calls are TRBV25-1 and TRBJ1-6, with TRBD1 matching 9 bases. This CDR3 contains 16 residues. Germline V gives CDR1 MGHDK, CDR2 SYGVNS. J gave up 5 bases and V 5 bases, and 7 bases lay outside the gene matches.

This clonotype was detected ten times or more. This rearrangement joins TRBV7-9 to TRBJ2-7, with 8 positions matching TRBD1. The V gene end was trimmed by 5 bases and the J gene end by 7 bases; junction bases not matched to a gene: 10. Germline V lookup: CDR1 SEHNR, CDR2 FQNEAQ (reference sequence). CDR3 length: 14 residues. The CDR3 DNA reads TGTGCCAGCAGCGCCGGGACAGGCCCTCGGGAGCAGTACTTC. This codes for CASSAGTGPREQYF.

Note on this clonotype: The junction and the germline gene differ at one end; a read error may be behind it. V and J are TRBV7-9 and TRBJ1-2, with D maybe TRBD1 (6 bases). From germline, CDR1 is SEHNR and CDR2 FQNEAQ (reference sequence). This CDR3 has 15 amino acids. This CDR3 is CASSPGGGEPYGHTF. DNA for the CDR3: TGTGCCAGCAGCCCAGGAGGGGGAGAACCTTATGGCCACACCTTC.

In this sample, this clonotype turned up many times. The CDR3 reads CAISERLPPAYEQYF. Written as DNA, the CDR3 is TGTGCCATCAGTGAGCGTCTACCGCCGGCCTACGAGCAGTACTTC. J is TRBJ2-7 and V is TRBV10-3; D unresolved. The CDR3 runs to 15 residues. The germline gives CDR1 ENHRY, CDR2 SYGVKD. The V and J ends lost 2 bases and 2 bases respectively, with 13 bases between them.

The chain couples TRBV29-1 to TRBJ1-1; 7 nucleotides line up with TRBD1. This CDR3 contains 9 residues. Looked up from germline, CDR1 is SQVTM and CDR2 is ANQGSEA. V lost 6 bases to trimming and J lost 12 bases; unmatched junction nucleotides: 4. In nucleotides, the CDR3 is TGCAGCGTAAGGGGGCCGTCTTTCTTT. It is translated as CSVRGPSFF.

As concerns this clonotype: One end of the junction varies from germline; a read error may be responsible. The chain is built from TRBV7-9 and TRBJ2-7; weak D call: TRBD2 (6 bases). Germline V gives CDR1 SEHNR, CDR2 FQNEAQ (reference sequence). The CDR3 contains 14 residues. The DNA for the CDR3 is TGTGCCAGCAGCTTAGCGGGACTTACCTACGAGCGGTACTTC. Translating gives CASSLAGLTYERYF.

This clonotype came up a few times. The chain joins TRBV5-6 to TRBJ2-5; TRBD2 aligns across 12 bases. The germline CDR1 and CDR2 sequences are SGHDT and YYEEEE. Trimming at V came to 5 bases and at J to 0 bases, leaving 8 bases not matched to a gene. The CDR3 totals 17 residues. The DNA for the CDR3 is TGTGCCAGCAGTTACTGGGGACTAGCGGGCGACCAAGAGACCCAGTACTTC. It codes for CASSYWGLAGDQETQYF.

This clonotype was found many times. CDR3: CASSKDRTNYGYTF. DNA for the CDR3: TGTGCCAGTAGTAAAGACAGGACTAACTATGGCTACACCTTC. This rearrangement joins TRBV19 to TRBJ1-2, with D possibly being TRBD1 (6 bases). Germline CDR1 reads LNHDA; CDR2 reads SQIVND (reference sequence). The CDR3 is made up of 14 amino acids. The V end lost 4 bases, the J end lost 0 bases, and 9 bases lay between the germline ends. The full variable domain, its missing parts supplied by reference TRBV19 and TRBJ1-2, is DGGITQSPKYLFRKEGQNVTLSCEQNLNHDAMYWYRQDPGQGLRLIYYSQIVNDFQKGDIAEGYSVSREKKESFPLTVTSAQKNPTAFYLCASSKDRTNYGYTFGSGTRLTVV.

The table lists this clonotype with many counts. At one of its ends the junction is not consistent with the germline gene, which may arise from a read error. This chain connects TRBV10-3 to TRBJ1-6; D is unclear. Germline V lookup: CDR1 ENHRY, CDR2 SYGVKD. This CDR3 has 15 amino acids. The CDR3, as DNA: TGTGCCAGCAGTGAAGCGGCAGCCCCCGCTTCACCCCTCCACTTT. Its protein product is CASSEAAAPASPLHF.

There are many counts of this clonotype. V usage is TRBV19 and J usage is TRBJ1-5; 8 bases are a match to TRBD1. Trimming cost V 3 bases and J 2 bases; bases outside gene matches: 6. The CDR3 is 16 amino acids. Per germline, CDR1 LNHDA and CDR2 SQIVND (reference sequence). The CDR3 coding sequence is TGTGCCAGTAGTATCGACAGGGGAGGTCGCAATCAGCCCCAGCATTTT. As protein: CASSIDRGGRNQPQHF. Combining the CDR3 with reference TRBV19 and TRBJ1-5 gives the whole variable domain DGGITQSPKYLFRKEGQNVTLSCEQNLNHDAMYWYRQDPGQGLRLIYYSQIVNDFQKGDIAEGYSVSREKKESFPLTVTSAQKNPTAFYLCASSIDRGGRNQPQHFGDGTRLSIL.

The gene calls are TRBV5-8 and TRBJ1-2; weak D call: TRBD1 (6 bases). The CDR3 spans 15 residues. V shed 0 bases and J shed 2 bases, with 11 bases lying between them. CDR1 SGHTS and CDR2 YDEGEE come from the germline V gene. CDR3 sequence (DNA): TGTGCCAGCAGCTTGGTCGCACAGGGCAACTATGGCTACACCTTC. Translation: CASSLVAQGNYGYTF.

This clonotype was observed many times. The chain is built from TRBV7-9 and TRBJ1-4; D is possibly TRBD1 (5 bases). Germline-derived CDR1 and CDR2 are SEHNR and FQNEAQ (reference sequence). V shed 8 bases and J shed 7 bases, with 20 bases lying between them. The CDR3 covers 15 residues. The chain's CDR3 is CASSHPIGEGEKLFF. The CDR3, as DNA: TGTGCCAGCTCGCACCCCATAGGGGAAGGTGAAAAACTGTTTTTT. Filled out from reference TRBV7-9 and TRBJ1-4, the complete variable domain reads DTGVSQNPRHKITKRGQNVTFRCDPISEHNRLYWYRQTLGQGPEFLTYFQNEAQLEKSRLLSDRFSAERPKGSFSTLEIQRTEQGDSAMYLCASSHPIGEGEKLFFGSGTQLSVL.

In this sample, this clonotype turned up a few times. The rearrangement uses TRBV29-1 and TRBJ2-7; D remains ambiguous. V was shortened by 1 base and J by 2 bases, with 9 bases between the two germline ends. This CDR3 contains 13 residues. Germline V lookup: CDR1 SQVTM, CDR2 ANQGSEA. The DNA of the CDR3 is TGCAGCGTTGAAGGGACGGATACCTACGAGCAGTACTTC. Translating gives CSVEGTDTYEQYF.

This clonotype was recorded many times. J is TRBJ1-1 and V is TRBV7-9; weak D call: TRBD1 (5 bases). The CDR3 contains 13 residues. Trimming took 1 base from V and 4 from J, leaving 7 bases between them. Germline-derived CDR1 and CDR2 are SEHNR and FQNEAQ (reference sequence). This CDR3 reads CASSLGGVTEAFF. The CDR3 region has the DNA TGTGCCAGCAGCTTAGGGGGGGTCACTGAAGCTTTCTTT.